Below are 5 T cell receptor beta chains sequenced from a single sample in a study of response to subunit inactivated influenza vaccine (dated by TCRdb to between 2018 and 2020). Receptor amplification or capture employed RT-PCR. TCRdb records Illumina HiSeq 2500 as the sequencer. Using fastp at Q25 and MiXCR, TCRdb reprocessed the public reads and kept productive beta chains. Rows are combined by CDR3 protein, so each entry shows the most common genes and DNA. In this sample the table shows about 480,000 distinct CDR3 sequences, around 25% of which occur a single time. Approximately 2% of the sample is taken by the ten largest. The material sequenced was CD4+ T cells sorted from PBMCs, taken roughly 5 days after vaccination. Source of these receptors: a man in his fifties or sixties who received an inactivated influenza vaccine. Donor details come from another sample of the same person, matched by shared clones.

This clonotype was detected only a few times. This chain links TRBV20-1 with TRBJ1-1; D is uncertain. This CDR3 is 12 amino acids long. Trimming stripped 8 bases from V and 1 base from J, with 11 bases between. CDR1 is DFQATT and CDR2 is SNEGSKA in the germline V gene (reference sequence). CDR3 coding DNA: TGCAGTAGTTCGGTAAAGAACACTGAAGCTTTCTTT. Translating it yields CSSSVKNTEAFF.

V is TRBV28 and J is TRBJ2-3, with TRBD2 as a possible D gene (5 bases). Trimming stripped 4 bases from V and 2 bases from J, with 25 bases between. Per germline, CDR1 MDHEN and CDR2 SYDVKM. The CDR3 consists of 19 residues. The CDR3 reads CASSSSGSTTTEITDTQYF. The CDR3 bases are TGTGCCAGCAGTTCCTCGGGGAGTACCACCACTGAAATCACAGATACGCAGTATTTT. Looking up the rest from reference TRBV28 and TRBJ2-3 gives the full variable domain: DVKVTQSSRYLVKRTGEKVFLECVQDMDHENMFWYRQDPGLGLRLIYFSYDVKMKEKGDIPEGYSVSREKKERFSLILESASTNQTSMYLCASSSSGSTTTEITDTQYFGPGTRLTVL.

This clonotype was observed a handful of times. The CDR3: CAISAVAGEGPIRQFF. The CDR3 region has the DNA TGTGCCATCAGTGCCGTTGCTGGGGAGGGTCCCATAAGGCAGTTCTTC. The chain uses TRBV10-3 and TRBJ2-1, with 7 bases lining up with TRBD2. Germline values: CDR1 ENHRY, CDR2 SYGVKD. Germline trimming cut 4 bases from V and 12 bases from J; bases unmatched to any gene: 18. The CDR3 totals 16 residues.

The chain employs TRBV5-1 and TRBJ2-5, with a possible D match to TRBD1 (5 bases). The germline V and J ends were trimmed by 0 bases and 5 bases, with 14 bases remaining between them. This CDR3 has 15 residues. Germline lookup yields CDR1 SGHRS and CDR2 YFSETQ. This CDR3 reads CASSLAESGKETQYF. The CDR3 DNA reads as TGCGCCAGCAGCTTGGCCGAGTCAGGGAAGGAGACCCAGTACTTC.

This clonotype showed up just a few times. The chain couples TRBV20-1 to TRBJ2-3; 8 bases are a match to TRBD2. The CDR3 is 13 amino acids. Germline V gene sequence: CDR1 DFQATT, CDR2 SNEGSKA (reference sequence). The J segment lost 1 base and the V segment lost 6 bases, leaving 3 bases of the junction unmatched. As DNA, the CDR3 is TGCAGTGCCAGGGGACTAGGCACAGATACGCAGTATTTT. This encodes CSARGLGTDTQYF.